The 5 T cell receptor beta chains reported below all come from one sample, sequenced in a study of identical twins. TCRdb recomputed calls from the 5' RACE reads with MiXCR, one row per CDR3 protein. The sample comprises some 320,000 distinct CDR3 sequences, 10% to 15% of which are singletons, and more than 6% rests with the top ten. This sample was shared with a second study, whose subject was yellow fever vaccine responses in identical twins.

Material: CD8+ T cells sorted from blood. The receptors originated from a woman aged 18-35 years in good health.

This clonotype showed up just a few times. The genes are TRBV2 and TRBJ2-4; possible D gene TRBD1, 6 bases. This CDR3 spans 12 amino acids. The V gene lost 10 bases and the J gene lost 5 bases, with 12 bases spanning the gap. Germline values: CDR1 SNHLY, CDR2 FYNNEI. CDR3 nucleotide sequence: TGTGCCATCCAGGACAGTGAAAACATTCAGTACTTC. It specifies CAIQDSENIQYF.

This clonotype showed up just a few times. The chain has TRBV4-1 and TRBJ2-7, with 10 bases fitting TRBD2. The CDR3 runs 16 residues. In germline, CDR1 is MGHRA, CDR2 YSYEKL. With 1 base clipped from V and 6 bases from J, the junction kept 9 bases outside the gene matches. CDR3 sequence: CASSQGHGLAGGEQYF. In nucleotides, the CDR3 is TGCGCCAGCAGCCAAGGTCACGGTTTAGCGGGAGGCGAGCAGTACTTC.

This clonotype was observed a handful of times. The chain links TRBV20-1 to TRBJ2-1; D perhaps matches TRBD2 (6 bases). From germline, CDR1 is DFQATT and CDR2 SNEGSKA (reference sequence). The V gene lost 6 bases and the J gene lost 0 bases, with 12 bases spanning the gap. The CDR3 spans 14 residues. The CDR3 region is CSAPSESSYNEQFF. CDR3 sequence (DNA): TGCAGTGCCCCTAGCGAGAGCTCCTACAATGAGCAGTTCTTC.

This clonotype was found a few times. V gene TRBV12-3 or TRBV12-4 combines with J gene TRBJ2-7; 8 bases agree with TRBD2. This CDR3 comprises 15 residues. The ends lost 5 bases at V and 4 bases at J; junction bases unmatched: 10. The CDR3 DNA is TGTGCCAGCAGTCCATTCCTGTCGGGAGGGTACGAGCAGTACTTC. Translation: CASSPFLSGGYEQYF.

In its sample, this clonotype was seen many times. The J gene is TRBJ2-5, the V gene TRBV12-3 or TRBV12-4, with 8 bases aligning to TRBD1. V was pared by 5 bases and J by 5 bases, with 7 bases of the junction left unmatched. This CDR3 spans 14 amino acids. The chain's CDR3 is CASSLDREQETQYF. The CDR3 DNA reads as TGTGCCAGCAGTCTGGACAGGGAGCAGGAGACCCAGTACTTC.